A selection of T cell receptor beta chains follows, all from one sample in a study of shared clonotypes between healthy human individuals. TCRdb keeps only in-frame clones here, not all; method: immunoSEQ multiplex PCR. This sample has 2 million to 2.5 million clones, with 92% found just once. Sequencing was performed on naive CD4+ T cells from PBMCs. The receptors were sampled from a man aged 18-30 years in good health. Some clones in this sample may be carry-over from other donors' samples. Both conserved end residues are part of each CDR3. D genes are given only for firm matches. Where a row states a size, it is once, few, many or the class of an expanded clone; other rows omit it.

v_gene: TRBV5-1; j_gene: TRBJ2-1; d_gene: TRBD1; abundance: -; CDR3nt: TGCGCCAGCAGCCGTCTCACAGGGGTCGTCTACAATGAGCAGTTCTTC; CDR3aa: CASSRLTGVVYNEQFF
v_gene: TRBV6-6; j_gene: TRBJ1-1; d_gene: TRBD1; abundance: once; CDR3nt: TGTGCCAGCAGTACACCGAGGGACAGGGGAAACACTGAAGCTTTCTTT; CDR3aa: CASSTPRDRGNTEAFF
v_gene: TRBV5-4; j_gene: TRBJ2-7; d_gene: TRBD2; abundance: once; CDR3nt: TGTGCCAGCAGTCCCGGGACTAGCGGGAGGGCCCTGTACGAGCAGTACTTC; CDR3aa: CASSPGTSGRALYEQYF
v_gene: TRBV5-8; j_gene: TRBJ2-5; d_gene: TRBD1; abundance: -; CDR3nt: TGTGCCAGCAGCTTGACAGGGGGTAGGGAGACCCAGTACTTC; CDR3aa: CASSLTGGRETQYF
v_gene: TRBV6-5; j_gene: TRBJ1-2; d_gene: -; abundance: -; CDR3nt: TGTGCCAGCAGTTACGGGTCAGGGCGGTTTGGCTACACCTTC; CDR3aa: CASSYGSGRFGYTF
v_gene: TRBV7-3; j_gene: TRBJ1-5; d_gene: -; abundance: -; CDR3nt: TGTGCCAGCAGCTTGGGCTATGATCAGCCCCAGCATTTT; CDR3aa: CASSLGYDQPQHF
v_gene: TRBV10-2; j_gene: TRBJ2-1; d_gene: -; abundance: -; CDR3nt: TGCGCCAGCAGTTCTTGGGAGGTCTCCTACAATGAGCAGTTCTTC; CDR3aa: CASSSWEVSYNEQFF
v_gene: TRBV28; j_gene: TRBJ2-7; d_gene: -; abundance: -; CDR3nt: TGTGCCAGCAGGAGAAGGGTTTCCTACGAGCAGTACTTC; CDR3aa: CASRRRVSYEQYF
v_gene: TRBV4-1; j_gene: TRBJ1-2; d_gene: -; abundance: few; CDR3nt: TGCGCCAGCAGCCAAGAGGCAGGGTGGCCGTATGGCTACACCTTC; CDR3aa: CASSQEAGWPYGYTF
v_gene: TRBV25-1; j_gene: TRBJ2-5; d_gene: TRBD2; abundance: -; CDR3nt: TGTGCCAGCAGTGCCGTAGCGGGAGAGCAAGAGACCCAGTACTTC; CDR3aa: CASSAVAGEQETQYF
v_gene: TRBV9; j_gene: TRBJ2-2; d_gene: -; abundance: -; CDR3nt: TGTGCCAGCAGCGTAATCGGGCAGGGGACCGGGGAGCTGTTTTTT; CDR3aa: CASSVIGQGTGELFF
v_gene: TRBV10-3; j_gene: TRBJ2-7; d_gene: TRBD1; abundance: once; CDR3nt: TGTGCCATCAGCGACAGGGTTCGGGGCGAGCAGTACTTC; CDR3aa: CAISDRVRGEQYF
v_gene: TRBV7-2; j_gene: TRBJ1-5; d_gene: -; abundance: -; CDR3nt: TGTGCCAGCAGCTTGGGGGGTTATAGCAGTCAGCCCCAGCATTTT; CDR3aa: CASSLGGYSSQPQHF
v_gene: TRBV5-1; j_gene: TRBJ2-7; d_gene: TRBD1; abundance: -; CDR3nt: TGCGCCAGCAGCCTATTCCCGGGACAGAGTTACGAGCAGTACTTC; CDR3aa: CASSLFPGQSYEQYF
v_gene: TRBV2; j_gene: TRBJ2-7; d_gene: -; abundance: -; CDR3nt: TGTGCCAGCAGTGAAGTCCAGCGGAGGCCCTACGAGCAGTACTTC; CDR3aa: CASSEVQRRPYEQYF
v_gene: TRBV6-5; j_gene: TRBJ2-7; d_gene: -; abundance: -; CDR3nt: TGTGCCAGCAGTTCCCCGGGACACTCCCTGGGGGAGCAGTACTTC; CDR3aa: CASSSPGHSLGEQYF
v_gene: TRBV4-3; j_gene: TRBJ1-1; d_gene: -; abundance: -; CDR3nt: TGCGCCAGCAGCCAAGAAGGGGGCACTGAAGCTTTCTTT; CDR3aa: CASSQEGGTEAFF
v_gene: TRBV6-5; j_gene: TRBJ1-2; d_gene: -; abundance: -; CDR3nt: TGTGCCAGCAGTTATAAGACGGGTCTCTATGGCTACACCTTC; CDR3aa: CASSYKTGLYGYTF
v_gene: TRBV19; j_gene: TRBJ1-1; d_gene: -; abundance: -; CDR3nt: TGTGCCAGTAGTATCTTAGGGACTGAAGCTTTCTTT; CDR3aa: CASSILGTEAFF
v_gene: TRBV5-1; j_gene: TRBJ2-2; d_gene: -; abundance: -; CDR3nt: TGCGCCAGCAGCTTGGATCCCAGCGGGGAGCTGTTTTTT; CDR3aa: CASSLDPSGELFF
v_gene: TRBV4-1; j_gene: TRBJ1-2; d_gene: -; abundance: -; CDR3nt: TGCGCCAGCAGCCCTCAAGATAGGACGGAGTATGGCTACACCTTC; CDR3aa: CASSPQDRTEYGYTF
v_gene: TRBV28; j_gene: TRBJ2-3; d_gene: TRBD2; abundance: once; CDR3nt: TGTGCCAGCAGCCGGACTAGCGGGAATGCAGATACGCAGTATTTT; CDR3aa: CASSRTSGNADTQYF
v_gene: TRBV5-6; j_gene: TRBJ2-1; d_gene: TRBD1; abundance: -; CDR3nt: TGTGCCAGCAGCCAGGGGGATGAGCAGTTCTTC; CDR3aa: CASSQGDEQFF
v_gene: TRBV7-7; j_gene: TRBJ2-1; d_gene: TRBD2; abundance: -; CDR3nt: TGTGCCAGCAGTCTCAGCGGGAGGGGTGAGCAGTTCTTC; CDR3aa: CASSLSGRGEQFF
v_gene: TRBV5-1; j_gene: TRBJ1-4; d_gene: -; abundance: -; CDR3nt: TGCGCCACCTCGATTGGGACGACTAATGATGGAAAACTGTTTTTT; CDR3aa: CATSIGTTNDGKLFF
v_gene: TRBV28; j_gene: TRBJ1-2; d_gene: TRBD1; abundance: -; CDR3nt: TGTGCCAGCAGCCTCACCCGACAGGGGACTTACTATGGCTACACCTTC; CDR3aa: CASSLTRQGTYYGYTF
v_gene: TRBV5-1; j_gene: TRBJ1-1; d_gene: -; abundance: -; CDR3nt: TGCGCCAGCAGTAGGGGTGGGGAGAGTGGGACTGAAGCTTTCTTT; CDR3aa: CASSRGGESGTEAFF
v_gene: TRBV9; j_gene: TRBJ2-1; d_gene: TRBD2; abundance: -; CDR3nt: TGTGCCAGCAGCGCCAGCGGGGGGGTCTCCTACAATGAGCAGTTCTTC; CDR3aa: CASSASGGVSYNEQFF
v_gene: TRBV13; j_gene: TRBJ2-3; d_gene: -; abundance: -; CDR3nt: TGTGCCAGCAGCTTAGCGGGACACACAGATACGCAGTATTTT; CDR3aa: CASSLAGHTDTQYF
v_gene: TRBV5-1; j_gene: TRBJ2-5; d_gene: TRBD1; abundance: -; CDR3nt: TGCGCCAGCAGCGCCTCAGGGGGCCAAGAGACCCAGTACTTC; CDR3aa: CASSASGGQETQYF
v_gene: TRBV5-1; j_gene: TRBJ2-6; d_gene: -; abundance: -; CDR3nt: TGCGCCAGCAGCCCGCCTGGGGGTGCTGGGGCCAACGTCCTGACTTTC; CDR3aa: CASSPPGGAGANVLTF
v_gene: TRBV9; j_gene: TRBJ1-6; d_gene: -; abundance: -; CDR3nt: TGTGCCAGCACCCTCAACCCACCCCATTCACCCCTCCACTTT; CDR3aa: CASTLNPPHSPLHF
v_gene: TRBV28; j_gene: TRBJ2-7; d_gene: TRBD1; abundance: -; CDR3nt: TGTGCCAGCAGTTCGGACAGGGGGCTCTGGTTC; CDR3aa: CASSSDRGLWF
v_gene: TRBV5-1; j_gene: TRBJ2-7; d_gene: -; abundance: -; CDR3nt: TGCGCCAGCAGCTTGATAACTAGCTCACCCTACGAGCAGTACTTC; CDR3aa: CASSLITSSPYEQYF
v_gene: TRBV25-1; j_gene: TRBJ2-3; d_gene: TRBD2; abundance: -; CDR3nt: TGTGCCAGCGGAGGACTAGCGGGAGCCACAGATACGCAGTATTTT; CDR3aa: CASGGLAGATDTQYF
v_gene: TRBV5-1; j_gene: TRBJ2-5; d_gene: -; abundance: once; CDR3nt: TGCGCCAGCGAACAGGGTCCTGGGGAGACCCAGTACTTC; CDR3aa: CASEQGPGETQYF
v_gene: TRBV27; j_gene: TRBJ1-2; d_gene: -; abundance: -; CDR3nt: TGTGCCAGCAGTCCCCTGGGTCAGGTATATGGCTACACCTTC; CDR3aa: CASSPLGQVYGYTF
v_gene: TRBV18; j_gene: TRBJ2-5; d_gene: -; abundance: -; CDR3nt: TGTGCCAGCTCACCAGGACTTGCCGACCAAGAGACCCAGTACTTC; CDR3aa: CASSPGLADQETQYF
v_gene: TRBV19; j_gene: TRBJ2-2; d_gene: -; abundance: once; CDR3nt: TGTGCCAGTAAACTCGTGGGGGGAGCTAACACCGGGGAGCTGTTTTTT; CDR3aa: CASKLVGGANTGELFF
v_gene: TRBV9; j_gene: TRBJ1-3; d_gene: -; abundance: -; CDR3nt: TGTGCCAGCAGCGGGACAGTTTCTGGAAACACCATATATTTT; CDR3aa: CASSGTVSGNTIYF
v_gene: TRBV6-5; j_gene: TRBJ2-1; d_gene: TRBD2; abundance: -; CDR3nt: TGTGCCAGCAAAGGACTAGCCCCGAACTACAATGAGCAGTTCTTC; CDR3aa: CASKGLAPNYNEQFF
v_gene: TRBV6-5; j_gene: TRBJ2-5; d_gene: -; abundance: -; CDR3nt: TGTGCCAGCAGTTACTCGAAGGAGACCCAGTACTTC; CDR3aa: CASSYSKETQYF
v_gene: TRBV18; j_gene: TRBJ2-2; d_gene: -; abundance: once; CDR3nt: TGTGCCAGCTCTCCAAAGCGCCAGGGGGGAACCGGGGAGCTGTTTTTT; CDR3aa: CASSPKRQGGTGELFF
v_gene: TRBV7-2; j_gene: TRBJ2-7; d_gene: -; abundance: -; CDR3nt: TGTGCCAGCAGCTTAGCGCACAGAAGAATAACAACCTACGAGCAGTACTTC; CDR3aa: CASSLAHRRITTYEQYF
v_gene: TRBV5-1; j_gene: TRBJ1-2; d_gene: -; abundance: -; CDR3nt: TGCGCCAGCAGCTTGGTCGGGCAGAACTATGGCTACACCTTC; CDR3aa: CASSLVGQNYGYTF
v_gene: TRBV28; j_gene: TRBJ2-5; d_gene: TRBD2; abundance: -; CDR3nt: TGTGCCAGCAGTTTCGGGGGGGCCAGAGGGGTCGAGACCCAGTACTTC; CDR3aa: CASSFGGARGVETQYF
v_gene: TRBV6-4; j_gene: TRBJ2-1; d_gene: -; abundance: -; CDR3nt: TGTGCCAGCAGCCCCTGGGGGCCAGGGGAACCCTACAATGAGCAGTTCTTC; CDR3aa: CASSPWGPGEPYNEQFF
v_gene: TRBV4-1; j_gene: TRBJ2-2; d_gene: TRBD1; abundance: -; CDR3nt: TGCGCCAGCAGCCAAGAGTGGCAGGGGGCGAACACCGGGGAGCTGTTTTTT; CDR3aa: CASSQEWQGANTGELFF
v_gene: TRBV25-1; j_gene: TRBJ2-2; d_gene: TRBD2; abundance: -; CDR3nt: TGTGCCAGCAGTAGTCGTGGACTAGCGGGAGCGGGGGAGCTGTTTTTT; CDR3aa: CASSSRGLAGAGELFF
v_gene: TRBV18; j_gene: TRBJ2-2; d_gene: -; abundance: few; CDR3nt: TGTGCCAGCTCACCACGTACAGCAAACACCGGGGAGCTGTTTTTT; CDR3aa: CASSPRTANTGELFF
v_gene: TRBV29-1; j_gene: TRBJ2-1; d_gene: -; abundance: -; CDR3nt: TGCAGCGGCCGGGACAGAGGGAAGGCGGGAGTCTCGAATGAGCAGTTCTTC; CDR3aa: CSGRDRGKAGVSNEQFF
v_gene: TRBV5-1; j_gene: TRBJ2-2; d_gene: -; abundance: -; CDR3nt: TGCGCCAGCAGCTTGGGTGTGTTAACCGGGGAGCTGTTTTTT; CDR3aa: CASSLGVLTGELFF